The 18 T cell receptor beta chains in this list originate from one sample, sequenced in a study of T cell responses to AZD1222 COVID-19 vaccine. The table came from immunoSEQ multiplex PCR; TCRdb's copy has only in-frame clones and leaves some out. The table lists about 130,000 clones, 88% of them singletons. Sample: peripheral blood, taken on day 0 of AZD1222 vaccination. The receptors here all came from an adult in good health.

The chain links TRBV24-1 to TRBJ1-3, with 7 bases that match TRBD1. V shed 3 bases and J 0 bases; nucleotides not matched to a gene: 4. Germline V CDR1 and CDR2: KGHDR, SFDVKD. This CDR3 comprises 16 residues. The chain's CDR3 is CATSDTGTASGNTIYF. As DNA, the CDR3 is TGTGCCACCAGTGATACCGGGACAGCCTCTGGAAACACCATATATTTT.

The chain joins TRBV11-3 to TRBJ1-1; 7 bases agree with TRBD1. The germline V gene encodes CDR1 SGHNT and CDR2 YENEEA. Unmatched junction bases numbered 11, after V lost 8 bases and J lost 5 bases. This CDR3 has 14 residues. The CDR3 spells CASGYRGGYTEAFF. The CDR3 region has the DNA TGTGCCAGCGGGTACAGGGGCGGGTATACTGAAGCTTTCTTT.

The genes are TRBV7-9 and TRBJ2-3; no definite D call. The germline V gene has CDR1 SEHNR and CDR2 FQNEAQ (reference sequence). The CDR3 runs 13 residues. The V and J ends lost 4 bases and 4 bases respectively, with 9 bases between them. CDR3 loop: CASSSPVADTQYF. The DNA for the CDR3 is TGTGCCAGCAGCTCCCCTGTAGCAGATACGCAGTATTTT.

This chain joins TRBV12-5 and TRBJ1-5, with 9 bases that match TRBD1. V shed 5 bases and J 7 bases; nucleotides not matched to a gene: 9. Per the germline V gene, CDR1 is LGHNT and CDR2 is FRNRAP. The CDR3 sequence is 15 residues long. CDR3 sequence reads: CASGLGQGRLQPQHF. The CDR3 DNA reads as TGTGCTAGTGGTCTGGGACAGGGTCGATTACAGCCCCAGCATTTT. Using reference TRBV12-5 and TRBJ1-5 for the parts outside the CDR3, the full variable domain is DARVTQTPRHKVTEMGQEVTMRCQPILGHNTVFWYRQTMMQGLELLAYFRNRAPLDDSGMPKDRFSAEMPDATLATLKIQPSEPRDSAVYFCASGLGQGRLQPQHFGDGTRLSIL.

V and J are TRBV7-9 and TRBJ1-4; D is possibly TRBD1 (6 bases). The CDR3 has 15 amino acids. Germline values: CDR1 SEHNR, CDR2 FQNEAQ (reference sequence). V was pared by 2 bases and J by 3 bases, with 10 bases between. The CDR3: CASSLWQGSNEKLFF. CDR3 coding DNA: TGTGCCAGCAGCTTATGGCAGGGGTCTAATGAAAAACTGTTTTTT.

The rearrangement links TRBV6-5 to TRBJ2-1; the D gene is possibly TRBD2 (5 bases). V lost 8 bases to trimming and J lost 6 bases, with 17 bases between them. The CDR3 spans 14 residues. Germline V gives CDR1 MNHEY, CDR2 SVGAGI. In DNA, the CDR3 is TGTGCCAGCCGTCGCGGCCCCCGGGGCAATGAGCAGTTCTTC. This translates into CASRRGPRGNEQFF.

This chain uses TRBV5-1 with TRBJ2-7; 9 nucleotides agree with TRBD2. Germline CDR1 SGHRS, CDR2 YFSETQ. V lost 4 bases and J lost 6; bases outside the gene matches: 11. The CDR3 length is 15 residues. The CDR3 DNA reads as TGCGCCAGCAGCCCCGGGATTAGCGGGAGTGGCGAGCAGTACTTC. Amino acids: CASSPGISGSGEQYF.

CDR3 sequence reads: CSVGGETSGGATDTQYF. CDR3 nucleotides: TGCAGCGTTGGAGGGGAAACTAGCGGGGGGGCCACAGATACGCAGTATTTT. The rearrangement joins TRBV29-1 to TRBJ2-3; TRBD2 matches 13 bases. Trimming cost V 4 bases and J 2 bases; bases outside gene matches: 9. The V gene's germline CDR1 is SQVTM and CDR2 ANQGSEA. The CDR3 is 17 amino acids.

The CDR3 sequence is CASSQVTGSGNTIYF. CDR3 DNA sequence: TGTGCCAGCAGCCAAGTTACCGGGTCTGGAAACACCATATATTTT. This chain connects TRBV3-1 (or the pseudogene TRBV3-2) to TRBJ1-3; D not certain. Germline V lookup: CDR1 LGHDT, CDR2 YNNKEL (reference sequence). V lost 1 base and J lost 1, with 8 bases in between. CDR3 length: 15 amino acids.

The gene calls are TRBV28 and TRBJ2-7, with TRBD2 matching over 7 bases. Germline V CDR1 and CDR2: MDHEN, SYDVKM. CDR3 length equals 13 residues. V was clipped by 3 bases and J by 4 bases; unmatched bases: 3. This CDR3 reads CASSFGSGYEQYF. The CDR3 bases are TGTGCCAGCAGTTTTGGTAGCGGGTACGAGCAGTACTTC.

The chain links TRBV27 to TRBJ1-2, with a tentative D call TRBD1 (5 bases). The CDR3 sequence is 13 residues long. From germline, CDR1 is MNHEY and CDR2 SMNVEV (reference sequence). Trimming stripped 6 bases from V and 6 bases from J, with 14 bases between. The CDR3 sequence is CASSRKGSDGYTF. CDR3 DNA sequence: TGTGCCAGCAGCAGGAAGGGGAGTGATGGCTACACCTTC.

V usage is TRBV10-2 and J usage is TRBJ1-3; tentative D call: TRBD1 (6 bases). The CDR3 is made up of 15 amino acids. The germline gives CDR1 WSHSY, CDR2 SAAADI. The V end was cut by 1 base, the J end by 4 bases, with 11 bases between. The CDR3 DNA sequence: TGCGCCAGCAGTGAGTTGGGCAGGGGAGGAAACACCATATATTTT. Its translation is CASSELGRGGNTIYF.

The chain links TRBV4-2 to TRBJ1-6; D gene uncertain. V was pared by 5 bases and J by 7 bases, with 12 bases between. Germline V gives CDR1 LGHNA, CDR2 YNFKEQ. CDR3 length: 14 residues. Here the CDR3 reads CASSKDVLNSPLHF. CDR3 coding DNA: TGTGCCAGCAGCAAGGACGTGTTGAATTCACCCCTCCACTTT.

Points on this clone: Other DNA sequences in the same sample also yield this CDR3. J is TRBJ1-3 and V is TRBV29-1; D call uncertain. This CDR3 is built from 14 residues. V lost 0 bases and J lost 0, with 6 bases in between. Per the germline V gene, CDR1 is SQVTM and CDR2 is ANQGSEA. In nucleotides, the CDR3 is TGCAGCGTTGAAGACCGGGCCTCTGGAAACACCATATATTTT. It encodes CSVEDRASGNTIYF.

This clone occurred a few times. The V call is TRBV2, the J call TRBJ1-2; D ambiguous. V was clipped by 5 bases and J by 4 bases, with 14 bases between them. This CDR3 comprises 14 residues. Germline V lookup: CDR1 SNHLY, CDR2 FYNNEI. CDR3 sequence: CASSRSSEGYGYTF. DNA of the CDR3: TGTGCCAGCAGTAGAAGCTCTGAAGGCTATGGCTACACCTTC.

CDR3 sequence: CASSYLGTGDYTF. CDR3 nucleotides: TGTGCCAGCAGTTACTTGGGGACAGGGGATTACACCTTC. The rearrangement uses TRBV6-5 and TRBJ1-2, with 10 bases matching TRBD1. Germline CDR1 MNHEY, CDR2 SVGAGI. V was clipped by 1 base and J by 11 bases; unmatched bases: 4. This CDR3 has 13 amino acids.

V is TRBV7-6 and J is TRBJ1-1; D call uncertain. CDR1 is SGHVS and CDR2 is FNYEAQ in the germline V gene. V lost 4 bases and J lost 8, with 14 bases in between. CDR3 size: 13 residues. The chain's CDR3 is CASSSSGVAEAFF. In DNA, the CDR3 is TGTGCCAGCAGCTCAAGCGGGGTGGCAGAAGCTTTCTTT.

This clone came up once. This chain links TRBV3-1 (or the pseudogene TRBV3-2) with TRBJ2-3, with D perhaps TRBD2 (6 bases). This CDR3 is 14 amino acids long. Germline V gene lookup returns CDR1 LGHDT and CDR2 YNNKEL (reference sequence). V was shortened by 4 bases and J by 6 bases, with 14 bases between the two germline ends. The CDR3 region is CASSPQGAGDTQYF. Written as DNA, the CDR3 is TGTGCCAGCAGCCCCCAGGGAGCGGGCGATACGCAGTATTTT.